This record covers a single T cell receptor (beta chain). The antigen is undetermined. Germline V gene data show CDR1 as MDHEN and CDR2 as SYDVKM. The CDR3 consists of 14 residues. This sample was taken from a study of monozygotic twins with inflammatory bowel disease. Study conclusions and caveats: The data did not back a single strong IBD-associated clonotype or signal.

Each donor had 2 to 3 ml of blood drawn. Following a re-call of the 5' RACE reads, TCRdb has one entry per CDR3 protein and lacks DNA. This sample lists 440,000 or so distinct CDR3 sequences; its ten largest clones have 2% to 2.5%. What was sequenced was blood. The genes are TRBV28 and TRBJ1-6; TCRdb lists TRBD1, though no DNA is available to test this call. The source of this sequence is a human donor with ulcerative colitis or Crohn's disease, or a healthy co-twin of an affected twin (not recorded which). CDR3: CASRAPGQLQPLHF.